The clone carrying this T cell receptor beta chain came up a few times. Its specificity is not known. This sample is drawn from a study of T cells in Graves' hyperthyroidism and ophthalmopathy. Amplified TCR beta CDR3 regions derived from RNA transcripts. Carried out on the TCR CDR3, a first-round RT-PCR used the HTBI primer set. TCRdb used MiXCR to reprocess the multiplex PCR reads, holding one entry per CDR3 protein. This table has about 300,000 distinct CDR3 sequences, roughly 20% appearing once. General study results and limits: Ophthalmopathy, which appeared later, was predicted by the model a median roughly 6.5 months before onset.

The CDR3 is 13 amino acids. The V segment lost 6 bases and the J segment 9 bases; nucleotides outside the gene matches: 10. CDR1 is SGHTA and CDR2 is FQGNSA in the germline V gene. The sequence was obtained from a man in his forties or fifties with Graves' ophthalmopathy. This chain links TRBV7-2 with TRBJ1-1; 7 nucleotides align to TRBD1. Sequencing was done on a sample of blood. CDR3 residues: CASSSTPTGQAFF. CDR3 DNA: TGTGCCAGCAGTTCAACCCCGACAGGGCAAGCTTTCTTT.